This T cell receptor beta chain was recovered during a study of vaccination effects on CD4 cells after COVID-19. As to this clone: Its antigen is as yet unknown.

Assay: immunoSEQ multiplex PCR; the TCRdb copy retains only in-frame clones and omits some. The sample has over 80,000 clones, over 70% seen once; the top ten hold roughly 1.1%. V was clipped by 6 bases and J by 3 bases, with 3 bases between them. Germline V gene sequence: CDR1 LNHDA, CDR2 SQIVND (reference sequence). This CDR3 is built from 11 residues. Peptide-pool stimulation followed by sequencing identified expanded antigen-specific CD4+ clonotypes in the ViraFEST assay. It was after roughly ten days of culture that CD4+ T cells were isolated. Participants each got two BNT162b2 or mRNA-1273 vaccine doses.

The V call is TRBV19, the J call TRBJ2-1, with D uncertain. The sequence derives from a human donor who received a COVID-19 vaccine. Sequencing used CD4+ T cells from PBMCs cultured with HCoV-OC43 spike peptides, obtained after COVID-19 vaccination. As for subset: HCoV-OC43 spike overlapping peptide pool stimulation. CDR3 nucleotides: TGTGCCAGTAGCAACTACAATGAGCAGTTCTTC. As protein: CASSNYNEQFF.